These 19 T cell receptor beta chains came from one sample sequenced in a study of OX40 agonist ivuxolimab in advanced cancers. The protocol used for the library was the immunoSEQ multiplex PCR assay. Here the immuneACCESS table is served through TCRdb, limited to in-frame sequences with V and J called. Missing clones are a known gap in these copies; in checked studies unresolved V genes cover under half, and the rest lacks a known reason. For this sample the table gives 100,000 or so clones, of which approximately 90% were detected only once. Less than 2% of the sample rests with the top ten. Sequences were derived from CD4+ or CD8+ T cells sorted from blood, sampled in a trial of the OX40 agonist ivuxolimab. The receptor source for this set is an adult with an advanced solid tumor such as melanoma, head and neck, liver or kidney cancer.

This clone was observed a few times. V is TRBV19 and J is TRBJ2-2; D ambiguous. V shed 0 bases and J shed 6 bases, with 11 bases lying between them. This CDR3 comprises 15 residues. CDR1 and CDR2 from the germline V gene are LNHDA and SQIVND (reference sequence). In DNA form, the CDR3 reads TGTGCCAGTAGTATAGAGGGCACAGTCGCCGGGGAGCTGTTTTTT. It codes for CASSIEGTVAGELFF.

A remark on this clone: The junction departs from the called germline gene at one end, perhaps through a read error. For the CDR3, the DNA is TGTGCTAGCAGCTCTAGCGGGGCCTCCTACAATGAGCAGTTCTTC. As protein: CASSSSGASYNEQFF. This chain joins TRBV7-7 and TRBJ2-1; 9 bases are shared with TRBD2. This CDR3 contains 15 residues. In germline, CDR1 is SSHAT, CDR2 FNYEAQ (reference sequence).

This clone was picked up one time. The CDR3 loop reads CASSELFAGVVHEQFF. The DNA of the CDR3 is TGTGCCAGCAGCGAACTCTTTGCGGGAGTAGTTCATGAGCAGTTCTTC. J is TRBJ2-1 and V is TRBV6-1; TRBD2 aligns across 7 bases. Losses at the gene ends were 6 bases for V and 8 bases for J; bases not matched to a gene: 16. The germline gives CDR1 MNHNS, CDR2 SASEGT. The CDR3 is 16 amino acids.

The chain joins TRBV28 to TRBJ2-5, with 7 bases that match TRBD1. J lost 4 bases, V lost 8 bases, and 7 bases had no gene match. The CDR3 sequence is 13 residues long. CDR1 is MDHEN and CDR2 is SYDVKM in the germline V gene. The CDR3 DNA reads TGTGCCAGCGGCAATACAGGGGCAGAGACCCAGTACTTC. Its protein is CASGNTGAETQYF. The full variable domain, completed using reference TRBV28 and TRBJ2-5, is DVKVTQSSRYLVKRTGEKVFLECVQDMDHENMFWYRQDPGLGLRLIYFSYDVKMKEKGDIPEGYSVSREKKERFSLILESASTNQTSMYLCASGNTGAETQYFGPGTRLLVL.

The sample holds one count of this clone. The chain combines TRBV5-1 with TRBJ2-1; TRBD2 is a possible D gene (5 bases). Trimming took off 5 bases at V and 8 bases at J, with 14 bases between the two ends. This CDR3 has 13 residues. CDR1 and CDR2 from the germline V gene are SGHRS and YFSETQ. DNA of the CDR3: TGCGCCAGCAGTCGCGACTATATGGATGAGCAGTTCTTC. This codes for CASSRDYMDEQFF.

The genes are TRBV7-9 and TRBJ2-5, with TRBD2 matching 7 bases. The CDR3 has 14 residues. Germline V gives CDR1 SEHNR, CDR2 FQNEAQ (reference sequence). J was trimmed by 5 bases and V by 5 bases; bases with no gene match: 8. CDR3 sequence: CASSPMGGDETQYF. In nucleotides, the CDR3 is TGTGCCAGCAGCCCCATGGGGGGGGATGAGACCCAGTACTTC.

The V gene is TRBV10-3, the J gene TRBJ1-5; D call uncertain. CDR1 is ENHRY, CDR2 SYGVKD, per germline. The CDR3 is 14 residues long. V was pared by 2 bases and J by 4 bases, with 9 bases between. Here the CDR3 DNA reads TGTGCCATCAGTGAGGCAGGCGAGAATCAGCCCCAGCATTTT. This encodes CAISEAGENQPQHF.

A remark on this clone: This sample also contains other DNA sequences that code for the same CDR3. The V call is TRBV20-1, the J call TRBJ2-3; no firm D call. Germline V gene data show CDR1 as DFQATT and CDR2 as SNEGSKA (reference sequence). The CDR3 has 11 residues. The germline V and J ends were trimmed by 3 bases and 5 bases, with 6 bases remaining between them. The CDR3 sequence is CSARLGDTQYF. CDR3 coding DNA: TGCAGTGCTAGGCTAGGAGATACGCAGTATTTT.

The gene calls are TRBV21-1 and TRBJ2-7; whether TRBD2, the table's D call, matches the DNA was not checked. TRBV21-1 is a pseudogene. The CDR3 has 16 amino acids. CDR3 nucleotides: TGTGCCAGCAGCCCTGAACTAGCGGGAGTTTCGGGCGAGCAGTACTTC. Translation gives CASSPELAGVSGEQYF.

This chain links TRBV27 with TRBJ1-5; tentative D call: TRBD1 (5 bases). Germline V lookup: CDR1 MNHEY, CDR2 SMNVEV (reference sequence). Trimming removed 2 bases at V and 5 bases at J, with 16 bases between. The CDR3 is 16 amino acids. In DNA form, the CDR3 reads TGTGCCAGCAGTTTAGACTTCCGGGGCGCGGATCAGCCCCAGCATTTT. It specifies CASSLDFRGADQPQHF.

CDR3 nucleotides: TGTGCCAGCAGCCACGGGGGACAGAGCAATCAGCCCCAGCATTTT. Protein sequence: CASSHGGQSNQPQHF. The genes are TRBV5-4 and TRBJ1-5; 7 bases match TRBD1. V gave up 4 bases and J gave up 1 base; unmatched junction bases: 5. Germline CDR1 reads SGHNT; CDR2 reads YYREEE (reference sequence). CDR3 length equals 15 residues.

Concerning this clone itself: At one end, the junction sequence differs from germline, possibly due to a read error. The chain recombines TRBV28 with TRBJ2-7; the D call may be TRBD1 or TRBD2 (5 bases each). Germline loops: CDR1 MDHEN, CDR2 SYDVKM. The CDR3 length is 14 residues. The CDR3 spells CTSSLWQGAYEQYF. Written as DNA, the CDR3 is TGTACCAGCAGTTTATGGCAGGGAGCCTACGAGCAGTACTTC.

The V and J genes are TRBV5-3 and TRBJ1-5; D gene ambiguous. TRBV5-3 is reported as an ORF; its role is uncertain. The CDR3 totals 15 residues. V was clipped by 3 bases and J by 0 bases, with 10 bases between them. The CDR3 loop is CARSSRRYSNQPQHF. Written as DNA, the CDR3 is TGTGCCAGAAGCTCCAGACGGTATAGCAATCAGCCCCAGCATTTT.

The rearrangement links TRBV28 to TRBJ1-2, with TRBD1 as a possible D gene (6 bases). The CDR3 totals 14 residues. Trimming removed 6 bases from V and 6 bases from J, with 17 bases in between. CDR1 is MDHEN, CDR2 SYDVKM, per germline. CDR3 loop: CASSWGGGLDGYTF. CDR3 nucleotide sequence: TGTGCCAGCAGCTGGGGTGGGGGGCTCGATGGCTACACCTTC.

The chain has TRBV29-1 and TRBJ2-1; no firm D call. Trimming removed 3 bases at V and 0 bases at J, with 12 bases between. The CDR3 contains 15 residues. CDR1 is SQVTM, CDR2 ANQGSEA, per germline. The CDR3 reads CSVDTGPSSYNEQFF. The CDR3, as DNA: TGCAGCGTTGACACCGGCCCGAGCTCCTACAATGAGCAGTTCTTC.

The rearrangement joins TRBV27 to TRBJ2-3, with D perhaps matching TRBD2 (6 bases). There are 15 residues in the CDR3. V lost 4 bases and J lost 0, with 11 bases in between. Per the germline V gene, CDR1 is MNHEY and CDR2 is SMNVEV (reference sequence). CDR3 loop: CASSSRRDSTDTQYF. Written as DNA, the CDR3 is TGTGCCAGCAGTTCGAGGCGGGATAGCACAGATACGCAGTATTTT.

The J gene is TRBJ2-3, the V gene TRBV19, with 13 bases fitting TRBD2. Germline values: CDR1 LNHDA, CDR2 SQIVND (reference sequence). V was clipped by 4 bases and J by 0 bases; unmatched bases: 4. The CDR3 is 17 amino acids. This CDR3 is CASSRTSGRASTDTQYF. The CDR3 nucleotides read TGTGCCAGTAGTAGAACTAGCGGGAGGGCTAGCACAGATACGCAGTATTTT.

This rearrangement joins TRBV27 to TRBJ2-1; 12 bases fit TRBD2. The ends lost 8 bases at V and 3 bases at J; junction bases unmatched: 5. The CDR3 extends over 15 amino acids. In germline, CDR1 is MNHEY, CDR2 SMNVEV (reference sequence). CDR3 DNA: TGTGCCAGCCGTAAGACTAGCGGGAGCTACAATGAGCAGTTCTTC. This codes for CASRKTSGSYNEQFF.

The rearrangement links TRBV6-5 to TRBJ2-3, with 12 bases fitting TRBD2. The CDR3 is 14 residues long. Per germline, CDR1 MNHEY and CDR2 SVGAGI. J was trimmed by 6 bases and V by 7 bases; bases with no gene match: 5. The CDR3 reads CASNLAGGFDTQYF. Written as DNA, the CDR3 is TGTGCCAGCAACCTAGCGGGAGGGTTTGATACGCAGTATTTT.